This T cell receptor (beta chain) stems from a study of cytomegalovirus exposure and HLA in healthy donors (dated by TCRdb to between 2016 and 2019). Regarding the study in general: An earlier analysis of approximately 640 of the donors reported about 250 Gb of sequence data and 120 million or so unique TCR beta sequences from approximately 180 million T cells. Around 320 gigabases of sequencing data and around 87 million unique TCR sequences were included in an early release covering about 700 HLA-typed donors. Of the 350 to 450 genotyped donors, roughly 85% fell in the genetic ancestry cluster associated with self-reported Caucasian donors. The aim of the study was to test whether cataloging public T cell receptors could identify signatures of past pathogen exposure. The T cell repertoires of under 700 subjects were profiled by immunosequencing and related to cytomegalovirus serostatus. Along with the roughly 700-subject first cohort, a separate validation cohort of more than 90 different subjects was used. The study combined high-throughput TCR immunosequencing, statistical association of individual TCRs with disease status, and machine learning to predict cytomegalovirus infection status. To study patterns of TCR occurrence, a later analysis re-analyzed previously published TCR beta repertoires from several hundred donors and added high-resolution HLA genotyping. The later analysis used no new phenotypic data to find candidate immune exposures, relying instead on TCR beta sequences and their occurrence across donors. To decide whether each TCR beta V gene segment behaved as functional or pseudogenic, an earlier analysis of some 540 of the donors relied on high-throughput TCR beta sequencing. Donor age, sex, ethnicity and CMV serostatus were compiled alongside the repertoire data. Genome-wide SNP genotypes for about three fifths of the roughly 700 donors were used in a later genetic analysis, which treated that subset as a discovery cohort. All discovery cohort repertoires had been generated on a single sequencing platform. HLA typing covered class I and class II loci at four-digit resolution. The number of typed donors differed by locus: about 620-640 for A, B, C, DRB1 and DQB1; 500 to 550 for DQA1; about 600 for DPA1; and roughly 450 for DPB1. Several DR-DQ haplotypes were treated as single units for association and clustering because of strong linkage in the cohort. Across under 500 genotyped donors of the cohort, an average of approximately 240,000 unique TCR beta nucleotide sequences per donor were sequenced, and approximately 17% of those sequences were non-productive. Broad study findings and their caveats: Several of the top co-occurrence clusters appeared to be linked to parvovirus B19, influenza, CMV and Epstein-Barr virus, according to a later analysis. The study listed approximately 150 TCR beta chains as associated with cytomegalovirus. Fewer than 20 rarely observed V segments, including chromosome 9 orphons, were excluded from the earlier analysis of just under 600 of the donors because counts were too low. The authors suggested that the approach could potentially be generalized to other disease states and immunological phenotypes. A group of highly shared sequence variants was considered likely to be a technical artifact of the sequencing pipeline. Only TCR beta chains were sequenced in this cohort, and the absence of alpha or paired-chain data limited detectable features. In a later analysis, most CMV-associated TCR beta chains were found to appear HLA-restricted, with HLA associations seemingly driven largely by CMV exposure. In vitro tests confirmed that three of the cytomegalovirus-associated TCR beta chains recognize cytomegalovirus antigens. In a later genetic analysis, a missense DCLRE1C variant was associated with V-gene and J-gene trimming of TCR beta chains, and the association was replicated in an independent cohort. At a false discovery rate of 0.05, a later analysis linked 16,951 TCR beta sequences to specific HLA alleles. Because HLA typing was unavailable for some donors at each locus, only the typed subset was used in association tests. Sequencing depth was assumed to be roughly uniform across donors in the presence/absence analyses, though that assumption may not hold. In both the original and validation cohorts, the classifier was reported to diagnose cytomegalovirus status with high specificity and sensitivity. Most TCR sequences were seen in very few donors, while some public TCRs were found in many individuals. Linkage disequilibrium might explain the correlated functional status among segregating V segments, but an unknown experimental factor could not be ruled out. A later analysis found that TCR association rates varied across HLA loci, with DRB1 alleles showing the most associated TCRs and HLA-C alleles the fewest. Assigning TCR associations to individual alleles was difficult when HLA alleles, especially DR and DQ, strongly co-occurred. A further reported finding was that TCR beta sequences accurately predicted the HLA-A and HLA-B alleles for most subjects in the first cohort. Some IMGT-functional V segments, including TRBV6-2 and TRBV6-3, could not be distinguished by the 87-base-pair reads and were therefore excluded. In a later analysis, HLA-associated TCR beta chains showed more clonal expansion and lower generation probabilities than non-associated chains that were equally common. In a later genetic analysis, fewer N-insertions in productive TCRs were reported among donors in an Asian-associated ancestry cluster than the roughly 700-donor mean. Broadly in line with IMGT annotations, most TCR beta V segments showed up in productive rearrangements about 87% or about 30% of the time in an earlier analysis of approximately 640 of the donors. For the cohort, immune exposure information was limited to CMV serostatus.

The cohort consisted of more than 650 healthy bone marrow donors. All cohort members were sampled while nominally healthy, although unrecorded immune exposures were likely present. The donor tested CMV seronegative and was one of the 352 seronegative cohort members. Every donor gave a peripheral blood sample, and the peripheral blood mononuclear cells from that sample were used for TCR beta sequencing. The Qiagen DNeasy Blood Extraction Kit was used to extract genomic DNA from the blood cell samples. CDR1 is given as PRHDT and CDR2 as FYEKMQ, both from the germline V gene (reference sequence). From the cysteine up to the phenylalanine, the CDR3 has a length of 13 residues. Kept here is only the CDR3 DNA, which spans 39 bases and is read in frame from base 1. V sheds 5 bases and J sheds 7 bases, leaving 14 bases between their ends. This clone showed up just a few times. No antigen is known for it. No much larger clone is present one base from it, and per-base qualities are unavailable.

The receptor library was made with the immunoSEQ multiplex PCR assay. A mixture of 60 forward primers for TCR Vbeta segments and 13 reverse primers for TCR Jbeta segments was used in the multiplex PCR. Amplification of the CDR3 region of rearranged TCR beta genes was performed with a multiplex PCR assay on genomic DNA. Amplified TCR beta libraries were sequenced as 87-base-pair reads on the Illumina HiSeq System. In the original analysis: A later analysis counted around 72 million unique TCR beta chains across the 550 to 800 repertoires, and some 11 million of these chains were shared by at least two donors. Raw reads were error-corrected and collapsed into unique sequences with a nearest-neighbor algorithm that merged closely related sequences to remove PCR and sequencing errors. CDR3 sequences were aligned to IMGT reference sequences to assign V, D and J gene segments. Each retained sequence needed at least a six-nucleotide match to both a V gene segment and a J gene segment. Rearrangements were classified as productive when the CDR3 lacked stop codons and remained in frame with V and J, and all other rearrangements were classified as non-productive. Following IMGT convention, CDR3 was defined as the stretch from the second conserved V-encoded cysteine up to the conserved J-encoded phenylalanine. The earlier analysis of fewer than 700 of the donors excluded sequences that lacked an unambiguous match to a single V gene segment. In an earlier analysis of more than 500 of the donors, a V segment was called functional when productive rearrangements were above 56.7%, and segregating when the standard deviation between donors exceeded 5%. A statistical classification framework was built for diagnosing cytomegalovirus status from the catalog of TCR beta chain sequences. A later analysis assigned V and J genes by comparing TCR nucleotide sequences with IMGT/GENE-DB human TR gene sequences. In a later analysis, CDR3 sequences and most-parsimonious VDJ recombination scenarios were assigned using the TCRdist pipeline. In a later analysis, every TCR beta chain was defined by the combination of its CDR3 amino acid sequence and its V-gene family, and reads without a unique V-gene family were dropped. A later analysis removed 550 to 700 highly shared, low-generation-probability nucleotide sequences to deal with suspected cross-contamination and a sequencing artifact. A later analysis calculated a clonal expansion index for each public chain from normalized within-repertoire ranks of inferred template counts. In a later analysis, generation probabilities were computed using a VDJ recombination model fitted to out-of-frame rearrangements, and the results were checked against IGoR. A later analysis scored TCR-TCR, TCR-HLA and TCR-CMV co-occurrence with hypergeometric tests, applying a repertoire-size bias correction to TCR pairs. False discovery rates were estimated in a later analysis by permuting HLA or CMV assignments 20 times. In a later analysis, co-occurring TCRs were grouped using DBSCAN, and TCRdist sequence similarity was added for clustering within HLA-allele-positive subsets. Co-occurrence clustering excluded repertoires with fewer than 30,000 or more than 120,000 public chains, plus five with anomalous nucleotide sharing. TCRdb provides this immuneACCESS table in a form limited to in-frame rearrangements. Some clones are lacking; in checked studies, under half of them reflect an unresolved V gene, and why the rest are absent is not known. That table supplies the V and J calls and clone size; D and trimming were determined from the DNA. A total of about 130,000 clones appear in this sample, approximately 78% of them only once. Together, the top ten hold about 1% of the sample.

Recombination linked TRBV13 to TRBJ2-5, and perhaps TRBD1 as D gene, on 5 matching bases. The origin of this receptor is a woman between 25 and 40 years old in good health and CMV-seronegative. The source material was PBMCs. Here the CDR3 is given as CASSRDSLRTQYF. The sequenced DNA: TGTGCCAGCAGCCGTGACAGTCTCAGGACCCAGTACTTC.